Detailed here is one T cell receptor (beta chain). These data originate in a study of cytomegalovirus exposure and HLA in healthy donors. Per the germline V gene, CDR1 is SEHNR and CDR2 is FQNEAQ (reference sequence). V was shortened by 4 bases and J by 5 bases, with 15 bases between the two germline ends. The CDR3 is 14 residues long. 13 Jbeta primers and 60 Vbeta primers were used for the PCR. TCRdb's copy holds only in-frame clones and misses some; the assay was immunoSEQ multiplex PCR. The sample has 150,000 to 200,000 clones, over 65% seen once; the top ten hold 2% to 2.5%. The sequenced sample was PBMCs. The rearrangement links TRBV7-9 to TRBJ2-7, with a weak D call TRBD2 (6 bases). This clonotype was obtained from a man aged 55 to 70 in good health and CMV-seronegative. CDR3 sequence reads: CASSSGQGGHEQYF. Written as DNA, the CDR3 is TGTGCCAGCAGCTCGGGTCAGGGAGGCCACGAGCAGTACTTC.